Here is one T cell receptor beta chain with its context. Only a few counts were recorded for this clone. Its binding antigen is unknown. It has no much larger one-base neighbor in the sample; base qualities were not kept. The cohort consisted of hundreds of healthy bone marrow donors. At the time of sampling, all cohort members were nominally healthy, though unrecorded immune exposures were likely present. The donor tested CMV seropositive and was one of the 289 seropositive cohort members. Each donor provided a peripheral blood sample, and peripheral blood mononuclear cells were used for TCR beta sequencing. The Qiagen DNeasy Blood Extraction Kit was used to extract genomic DNA from the blood cell samples. The library was built by means of the immunoSEQ multiplex PCR assay. For the multiplex PCR, a mixture combining 60 forward primers for TCR Vbeta segments and 13 reverse primers for TCR Jbeta segments was used. A multiplex PCR assay on genomic DNA amplified the CDR3 region of rearranged TCR beta genes. The Illumina HiSeq System was used to sequence the amplified TCR beta libraries as 87-base-pair reads. The study's processing was this. In a later analysis, roughly 80 million unique TCR beta chains were counted across the roughly 610 repertoires, and approximately 11 million of these chains were shared by at least two donors. A nearest-neighbor algorithm error-corrected the raw reads and collapsed the reads into unique sequences, merging closely related sequences to remove PCR and sequencing errors. V, D and J gene segments were assigned by aligning CDR3 sequences to IMGT reference sequences. For a sequence to be retained, at least a six-nucleotide match to both a V gene segment and a J gene segment was required. Rearrangements were classified as productive when the CDR3 lacked stop codons and remained in frame with V and J, and all other rearrangements were classified as non-productive. Following IMGT convention, CDR3 was defined as the stretch from the second conserved V-encoded cysteine up to the conserved J-encoded phenylalanine. In an earlier analysis of more than 550 of the donors, sequences lacking an unambiguous match to a single V gene segment were excluded. In an earlier analysis of a few hundred of the donors, V segments were called functional above 56.7% productive rearrangements and were called segregating when the between-donor standard deviation exceeded 5%. A statistical classification framework was built for diagnosing cytomegalovirus status from the catalog of TCR beta chain sequences. V and J gene assignment, in a later analysis, came from comparing TCR nucleotide sequences with IMGT/GENE-DB human TR gene sequences. The TCRdist pipeline was used in a later analysis to assign CDR3 sequences and most-parsimonious VDJ recombination scenarios. In a later analysis, each TCR beta chain was defined by its CDR3 amino acid sequence together with its V-gene family, and reads without a unique V-gene family were excluded. A later analysis removed 592 highly shared, low-generation-probability nucleotide sequences to deal with suspected cross-contamination and a sequencing artifact. In a later analysis, a clonal expansion index for each public chain was calculated from normalized within-repertoire ranks of inferred template counts. In a later analysis, generation probabilities were computed using a VDJ recombination model fitted to out-of-frame rearrangements, and the results were checked against IGoR. Hypergeometric tests were used in a later analysis to score TCR-TCR, TCR-HLA and TCR-CMV co-occurrence, with a repertoire-size bias correction applied to the TCR pairs. False discovery rates were estimated in a later analysis by permuting HLA or CMV assignments 20 times. In a later analysis, co-occurring TCRs were grouped using DBSCAN, with TCRdist sequence similarity added in when clustering inside HLA-allele-positive subsets. Repertoires with fewer than 30,000 or more than 120,000 public chains were left out of co-occurrence clustering, as were roughly five repertoires with anomalous nucleotide sharing. TCRdb retrieved this table from immuneACCESS and kept in-frame rearrangements only. Not all clones are present; in checked studies, unresolved V genes account for under half, and no reason is known for the remainder. The V and J calls and clone size were taken over from that table, and D and trimming were inferred from the DNA. The sample records 95,000 to 150,000 clones, roughly 80% of which are singletons. Of the sample, roughly 2.5% falls within the top ten clones.

The data belong to a study of cytomegalovirus exposure and HLA in healthy donors (dated by TCRdb to about 2017). About the study as a whole: In an earlier analysis of 587 of the donors, 250 to 300 Gb of sequence data and just under 120 million unique TCR beta sequences from some 170 million T cells were reported. An early release covering 550 to 650 HLA-typed donors comprised about 300 gigabases of sequencing data and some 79 million unique TCR sequences. Of the 300 to 450 genotyped donors, 65% to 90% were placed in the genetic ancestry cluster associated with self-reported Caucasian donors. The study aimed to test whether cataloging public T cell receptors could reveal signatures of past pathogen exposure. The study used immunosequencing to profile the T cell repertoires of more than 650 subjects and linked those repertoires to cytomegalovirus serostatus. Along with the approximately 620-subject first cohort, a separate validation cohort of about 110 different subjects was used. To predict cytomegalovirus infection status, the study brought together high-throughput TCR immunosequencing, statistical association of individual TCRs with disease status, and machine learning. A later analysis re-examined previously published TCR beta repertoires from several hundred donors and added high-resolution HLA genotyping to investigate patterns of TCR occurrence. The later analysis used no new phenotypic data to find candidate immune exposures, relying instead on TCR beta sequences and their occurrence across donors. In an earlier analysis of a few hundred of the donors, high-throughput TCR beta sequencing was used to judge whether each TCR beta V gene segment behaved as functional or pseudogenic. Alongside the repertoire data, information on donor age, sex, ethnicity and CMV serostatus was compiled. Genome-wide SNP genotypes for about three fifths of the roughly 670 donors were used in a later genetic analysis, which treated that subset as a discovery cohort. Every discovery cohort repertoire had been produced on one sequencing platform. Class I and class II HLA loci were covered by the typing at four-digit resolution. Typing coverage varied by locus: about 620-640 donors for A, B, C, DRB1 and DQB1; under 550 for DQA1; more than 600 for DPA1; approximately 450 for DPB1. Several DR-DQ haplotypes were handled as single units for association and clustering because linkage in the cohort was strong. Among 398 genotyped donors of the cohort, an average of about 240,000 unique TCR beta nucleotide sequences were sequenced per donor, roughly 18% of them non-productive. The full study reports these points: An association between a missense DCLRE1C variant and V-gene and J-gene trimming of TCR beta chains was found in a later genetic analysis and replicated in an independent cohort. A few of the identified cytomegalovirus-associated TCR beta chains were confirmed in vitro to be specific for cytomegalovirus antigens. CMV serostatus was the only immune exposure information available for the cohort. The study listed 150 to 200 TCR beta chains as associated with cytomegalovirus. When HLA alleles, especially DR and DQ, strongly co-occurred, attributing TCR associations to individual alleles was difficult. Correlated functional status among segregating V segments might be attributable to linkage disequilibrium, but an unknown experimental factor could not be ruled out. While some public TCRs were present in many individuals, most TCR sequences turned up only very rarely across donors. A cluster of highly shared sequence variants was judged likely to represent a technical artifact of the sequencing pipeline. The classifier was reported to diagnose cytomegalovirus status with high specificity and sensitivity in both the original cohort and the validation cohort. In a later genetic analysis, fewer N-insertions in productive TCRs were reported among donors in an Asian-associated ancestry cluster than the roughly 640-donor mean. According to the authors, the approach could potentially be generalized to other disease states and immunological phenotypes. Specific HLA alleles were associated with 15,000 to 20,000 TCR beta sequences at a false discovery rate of 0.05 in a later analysis. According to a later analysis, TCR association rates differed among HLA loci, with DRB1 alleles showing the most associated TCRs and HLA-C alleles showing the fewest. Only TCR beta chains were sequenced in this cohort, and the absence of alpha or paired-chain data limited detectable features. Because the 87-base-pair reads could not distinguish some IMGT-functional V segments, including TRBV6-2 and TRBV6-3, those segments were excluded. Broadly in line with IMGT annotations, most TCR beta V segments showed up in productive rearrangements about 87% or about 30% of the time in an earlier analysis of approximately 600 of the donors. Presence/absence analyses assumed roughly uniform sequencing depth across donors, an assumption that may not hold. Compared with equally common non-associated chains, HLA-associated TCR beta chains in a later analysis were more clonally expanded and had lower generation probabilities. A later analysis reported that several top co-occurrence clusters appeared linked to parvovirus B19, influenza, CMV and Epstein-Barr virus. In a later analysis, most CMV-associated TCR beta chains were found to appear HLA-restricted, with HLA associations seemingly driven largely by CMV exposure. HLA typing was unavailable for some donors at each locus, so association tests used only the typed subset. Because counts were too low, seventeen rarely observed V segments, including chromosome 9 orphons, were excluded from the earlier analysis of 587 of the donors. A further reported finding was that TCR beta sequences accurately predicted the HLA-A and HLA-B alleles for most subjects in the first cohort.

CDR1 and CDR2, per the germline V gene, are ENHRY and SYGVKD. V is reduced by 4 bases and J by 5 bases, leaving a spacing of 15 bases between them. The CDR3, cysteine through phenylalanine, is 14 amino acids long. Only the CDR3 region is kept as DNA, spanning 42 bases read in frame from base 1. The receptor's source is a middle-aged woman in good health and CMV-seropositive. Input material: PBMCs. The chain employs TRBV10-3 and TRBJ2-7; TRBD1 might be the D gene, on 7 matching bases. The DNA is as follows: TGTGCCATCAGTGTTCAGTCAGGGGGGAACGAGCAGTACTTC. Its translation is CAISVQSGGNEQYF.